The 21 T cell receptor beta chains below all came from one sample that was sequenced in a study of molecular identifiers for immune sequencing clone quantification (dated by TCRdb to the late 2010s). The library relied on PCR. Sequenced on an Illumina HiSeq 4000. TCRdb reprocessing: public reads trimmed at Q25 with fastp, clones called with MiXCR, in-frame beta chains kept. Entries are consolidated by CDR3 protein sequence, retaining the most common genes and DNA. This sample gives 7,500 to 9,500 distinct CDR3 sequences in total; over 13% of them show up just once. The ten largest clones capture roughly 1.5% of the sample. Sequenced material: naive CD8+ T cells from blood, with Jurkat cell RNA spiked in. The cell subset or site label of this sample denotes: FACS-sorted CD8+CD4-CCR7+CD45RA+ naive T cells. The receptors derive from a human donor in good health. Some libraries in this study had Jurkat cell RNA spiked in.

By its share, this clonotype is medium-sized (0.01 to 0.1%). The chain links TRBV7-2 to TRBJ2-1, with no clear D. The CDR3 totals 13 residues. Trimming removed 2 bases from V and 4 bases from J, with 6 bases in between. Germline assignment: CDR1 SGHTA and CDR2 FQGNSA. CDR3 amino acids: CASSLRTYNEQFF. CDR3 nucleotide sequence: TGTGCCAGCAGCTTACGCACATACAATGAGCAGTTCTTC.

The chain is built from TRBV21-1 and TRBJ2-7; TRBD2, as called in the table, went unchecked against the DNA. TRBV21-1 is a known pseudogene. This CDR3 has 15 amino acids. The CDR3 loop is CASSKNLAGDYEQYF. The DNA of the CDR3 is TGTGCCAGCAGCAAAAATCTAGCGGGAGACTACGAGCAGTACTTC.

Within the sample, this clonotype is medium-sized. This chain uses TRBV21-1 with TRBJ1-5; no check of the table's D call, TRBD1, against the DNA was made. TRBV21-1 is a documented pseudogene. The CDR3 runs to 18 residues. The CDR3 sequence is CASSKAPRGRGSNQPQHF. As DNA, the CDR3 is TGTGCCAGCAGCAAAGCCCCAAGGGGGCGAGGGAGCAATCAGCCCCAGCATTTT.

This clonotype was observed a single time. With a much larger clone just one base away, this may be a read error. This sequence joins TRBV29-1 and TRBJ1-1; D gene uncertain. Germline CDR1 and CDR2: SQVTM and ANQGSEA. There are 13 residues in the CDR3. Trimming removed 4 bases at V and 0 bases at J, with 9 bases between. For the CDR3, the DNA is TGCAGCGTTGCAGTGGGCCTGAACACTGAAGCTTTCTTT. Protein product: CSVAVGLNTEAFF.

This clonotype was seen at least ten times. This chain links TRBV2 with TRBJ2-1; tentative D call: TRBD2 (5 bases). CDR1 and CDR2 (germline): SNHLY, FYNNEI. The CDR3 is 12 amino acids. Trimming took off 10 bases at V and 0 bases at J, with 7 bases between the two ends. The CDR3 region is CAMGSSYNEQFF. The CDR3 DNA is TGTGCCATGGGGAGCTCCTACAATGAGCAGTTCTTC.

Judged by abundance, this clonotype is medium-sized. The V and J genes are TRBV7-9 and TRBJ2-2; possibly TRBD2 for D (6 bases). Germline values: CDR1 SEHNR, CDR2 FQNEAQ (reference sequence). The germline V and J ends were trimmed by 5 bases and 6 bases, with 10 bases remaining between them. This CDR3 comprises 13 residues. CDR3 bases: TGTGCCAGCAGCCAAAAGCGGGCCGGGGAGCTGTTTTTT. Protein: CASSQKRAGELFF.

This clonotype qualifies as medium-sized. V gene TRBV10-3 combines with J gene TRBJ2-7; perhaps D is TRBD1 or TRBD2 (5 bases each). There are 15 residues in the CDR3. Looked up from germline, CDR1 is ENHRY and CDR2 is SYGVKD. Trimming removed 6 bases from V and 7 bases from J, with 22 bases in between. The CDR3 DNA reads as TGTGCCATCAGCAAAATCCGGGACGGAGACCCAGAGCAGTACTTC. Its protein product is CAISKIRDGDPEQYF.

This clonotype was seen many times. The chain is built from TRBV6-5 and TRBJ1-1; D perhaps matches TRBD1 (6 bases). V was cut by 6 bases and J by 4 bases, with 18 bases left in between. The length of the CDR3 is 15 residues. The germline CDR1 and CDR2 sequences are MNHEY and SVGAGI. The CDR3 bases are TGTGCCAGCAGGCTTACTGAACAGGGCGGCACTGAAGCTTTCTTT. Its translation: CASRLTEQGGTEAFF.

In this sample, this clonotype is medium-sized. The chain links TRBV18 to TRBJ2-3; tentative D call: TRBD1 (5 bases). This CDR3 has 15 amino acids. The V end lost 3 bases, the J end lost 0 bases, and 10 bases lay between the germline ends. Germline-derived CDR1 and CDR2 are KGHSH and LQKENI. The CDR3 protein is CASSPLDSSTDTQYF. The CDR3 bases are TGTGCCAGCTCACCCCTCGACAGCAGCACAGATACGCAGTATTTT.

By frequency in the sample, this clonotype is medium-sized. The genes are TRBV27 and TRBJ1-5; D unresolved. The CDR3 covers 13 residues. CDR1 is MNHEY and CDR2 is SMNVEV in the germline V gene (reference sequence). The ends were cut back, 6 bases at V and 4 bases at J, with 10 bases in the middle. CDR3 coding DNA: TGTGCCAGCAGAAGCAGCGGGAATCAGCCCCAGCATTTT. It translates to CASRSSGNQPQHF.

Notes on this clonotype: One base away lies a much larger clone, so this may be a sequencing read error. The chain links TRBV7-6 to TRBJ2-5; 7 bases are shared with TRBD2. The CDR3 extends over 15 amino acids. CDR1 SGHVS and CDR2 FNYEAQ come from the germline V gene. For the CDR3, the DNA is TGTGCCAGCAGCCGCGAGACTAGCCCGGGAGAGGCCCAGTACTTC. Translation: CASSRETSPGEAQYF.

This clonotype is termed medium-sized. The DNA for the CDR3 is TGTGCCAGCAGTGCTTCTGCAGCGGGAGGTTCCTACGAGCAGTACTTC. Translated: CASSASAAGGSYEQYF. This chain uses TRBV6-1 with TRBJ2-7; 9 bases are shared with TRBD2. CDR3 length equals 16 residues. V shed 4 bases and J 1 base; nucleotides not matched to a gene: 8. Germline lookup yields CDR1 MNHNS and CDR2 SASEGT.

This clonotype rates as medium-sized. The J gene is TRBJ2-3, the V gene TRBV6-1, with D perhaps TRBD1 (6 bases). Germline V gene lookup returns CDR1 MNHNS and CDR2 SASEGT. With 6 bases removed from V and 1 base from J, the gap between germline ends came to 8 bases. The CDR3 runs 13 residues. CDR3 protein: CASRGAGTDTQYF. The CDR3 bases are TGTGCCAGCAGGGGGGCAGGCACAGATACGCAGTATTTT.

There are many counts of this clonotype. The chain links TRBV6-5 to TRBJ2-2; no reliable D call. Per the germline V gene, CDR1 is MNHEY and CDR2 is SVGAGI. Trimming removed 2 bases from V and 0 bases from J, with 7 bases in between. This CDR3 is built from 15 residues. CDR3: CASSYSPSNTGELFF. The CDR3 DNA follows: TGTGCCAGCAGTTACAGCCCCTCGAACACCGGGGAGCTGTTTTTT.

This clonotype was detected ten times or more. The chain employs TRBV4-3 and TRBJ2-2; D is uncertain. Germline assignment: CDR1 LGHNA and CDR2 YSLEER. The CDR3 consists of 13 residues. Trimming left V 0 bases short and J 4 bases short, with 3 bases between. The CDR3 sequence is CASSQDSTGELFF. In nucleotides, the CDR3 is TGCGCCAGCAGCCAAGACAGCACCGGGGAGCTGTTTTTT.

By share of the sample, this clonotype is medium-sized. The J gene is TRBJ1-1, the V gene TRBV7-8, with no clear D. The CDR3 is made up of 15 amino acids. The V gene's germline CDR1 is SGHVS and CDR2 FQNEAQ. Trimming cost V 5 bases and J 1 base, with 14 bases left between them. CDR3 amino acids: CASSKSAWTNTEAFF. The CDR3 bases are TGTGCCAGCAGCAAAAGCGCGTGGACGAACACTGAAGCTTTCTTT. The full variable domain, rest sourced from reference TRBV7-8 and TRBJ1-1, is GAGVSQSPRYKVAKRGQDVALRCDPISGHVSLFWYQQALGQGPEFLTYFQNEAQLDKSGLPSDRFFAERPEGSVSTLKIQRTQQEDSAVYLCASSKSAWTNTEAFFGQGTRLTVV.

Of note for this clonotype: With a much larger clone just one base away, this may be a read error. This rearrangement joins TRBV7-9 to TRBJ2-1, with 8 bases identical to TRBD2. The CDR3 sequence is 13 residues long. After removal of 8 bases from V and 10 bases from J, the junction contained 10 bases not matched to a gene. Germline V lookup: CDR1 SEHNR, CDR2 FQNEAQ (reference sequence). CDR3 coding DNA: TGTGCCAGCGGCTCAGGACTAGCATGGGAGCAGTTCTTC. It translates to CASGSGLAWEQFF. Supplemented by reference TRBV7-9 and TRBJ2-1, the full variable domain reads DTGVSQNPRHKITKRGQNVTFRCDPISEHNRLYWYRQTLGQGPEFLTYFQNEAQLEKSRLLSDRFSAERPKGSFSTLEIQRTEQGDSAMYLCASGSGLAWEQFFGPGTRLTVL.

In this sample, this clonotype is medium-sized. The gene calls are TRBV20-1 and TRBJ2-7; 8 positions agree with TRBD2. Germline lookup yields CDR1 DFQATT and CDR2 SNEGSKA (reference sequence). CDR3 length: 14 amino acids. V trimming: 6 bases; J trimming: 0 bases; junction bases outside the gene matches: 7. The CDR3 DNA sequence: TGCAGTGCCCTCACTAGCGGAGCCTCCTACGAGCAGTACTTC. Translated, it gives CSALTSGASYEQYF.

The V and J genes are TRBV2 and TRBJ2-3; the D is unclear. CDR3 length: 16 amino acids. From germline, CDR1 is SNHLY and CDR2 FYNNEI. Trimming removed 3 bases from V and 2 bases from J, with 15 bases in between. CDR3 amino acids: CASSDRRVAPTDTQYF. In nucleotides, the CDR3 is TGTGCCAGCAGTGATAGGAGAGTGGCTCCCACAGATACGCAGTATTTT.

Concerning this clonotype: This may stem from a read error, because a much larger clone lies one nucleotide away. This rearrangement joins TRBV29-1 to TRBJ1-1, with D unresolved. Looked up from germline, CDR1 is SQVTM and CDR2 is ANQGSEA. The CDR3 covers 11 residues. CDR3: CSFDMMTGAFF. CDR3 bases: TGCAGCTTTGACATGATGACTGGAGCTTTCTTT.

In its sample, this clonotype was seen a few times. The rearrangement uses TRBV20-1 and TRBJ2-7; 14 bases line up with TRBD2. CDR3 length: 16 amino acids. J gave up 2 bases and V 4 bases, and 7 bases lay outside the gene matches. The germline gives CDR1 DFQATT, CDR2 SNEGSKA (reference sequence). The CDR3 sequence is CSATGTSGRVAYEQYF. CDR3 bases: TGCAGTGCTACCGGGACTAGCGGGAGAGTAGCCTACGAGCAGTACTTC.